This T cell receptor (beta chain) was profiled in a study of T cells in Graves' hyperthyroidism and ophthalmopathy. Across the study: Peripheral blood samples were taken at initial diagnosis, prior to any treatment. Whole-study findings and limits: Most expanded thyroid clonotypes above 0.001 recurred in blood.

A remark on this clonotype: What it recognizes is unknown. This may come from a read error, since a much larger clone is one base off.

There were TCR beta CDR3 regions amplified from RNA transcripts. Carried out on the TCR CDR3, a first-round RT-PCR used the HTBI primer set. TCRdb ran MiXCR on the multiplex PCR reads and lists one entry per CDR3 protein. The table records hundreds of thousands of distinct CDR3 sequences, over 35% of them present only once. The CDR3 has 12 amino acids. The germline CDR1 and CDR2 sequences are DFQATT and SNEGSKA (reference sequence). The receptor's source is a man younger than 30 with Graves' hyperthyroidism. Sequenced input: blood. V and J are TRBV20-1 and TRBJ1-2; D gene uncertain. CDR3 protein: CSAGTNNYGHTF. In nucleotides, the CDR3 is TGCAGTGCTGGAACTAATAACTATGGCCACACCTTC.